Listed below are T cell receptor beta chains from one sample, sequenced in a study of blood T cell repertoires in COVID-19. The table came from immunoSEQ multiplex PCR; TCRdb's copy has only in-frame clones and leaves some out. The data hold approximately 290,000 clones, with 75% to 95% observed a single time. The sequenced material came from PBMCs or T cells enriched from blood (not recorded which). These receptors were collected from a woman younger than 45 who had recovered from COVID-19. The CDR3 runs from the conserved cysteine through the conserved F or W. D genes are given only for firm matches. Only part of the rows carry a size: once, few, many, or a class if the clone is expanded.

v_gene	j_gene	abundance	d_gene	CDR3nt	CDR3aa
TRBV11-3	TRBJ2-1	.	TRBD1	TGTGCCAGCAGCCATGACAGGGTGGGAACTGGTGAGCAGTTCTTC	CASSHDRVGTGEQFF
TRBV6-1	TRBJ2-3	.	.	TGTGCCAGCAGTGAAGGTAATAGCGGATTTGATACGCAGTATTTT	CASSEGNSGFDTQYF
TRBV7-3	TRBJ2-7	.	TRBD1	TGTGCCAGCAGCCTTACAGGGGGTAGCGAGCAGTACTTC	CASSLTGGSEQYF
TRBV30	TRBJ2-3	.	TRBD2	TGTGCCTGGAGTGCTAGCGGGAGTAGCGCAGATACGCAGTATTTT	CAWSASGSSADTQYF
TRBV29-1	TRBJ2-3	.	.	TGCAGCGTCGGTCGCCAAACAGATACGCAGTATTTT	CSVGRQTDTQYF
TRBV4-3	TRBJ2-5	.	TRBD1	TGCGCCAGCAGCCAAACGACAGGGGCGGGAGAGACCCAGTACTTC	CASSQTTGAGETQYF
TRBV28	TRBJ2-7	.	.	TGTGCCAGCAGTTTATGGGGCCTCTACGAGCAGTACTTC	CASSLWGLYEQYF
TRBV5-1	TRBJ2-4	.	.	TGCGCCAGCAGCTCCTTGGGGCCCCAAAACATTCAGTACTTC	CASSSLGPQNIQYF
TRBV5-6	TRBJ2-7	.	.	TGTGCCAGCAGCTTGGTGGGCCGAACCTACGAGCAGTACTTC	CASSLVGRTYEQYF
TRBV28	TRBJ1-3	.	.	TGTGCCAGCAGTTTAGGAGGTTTTACTTCCTCTGGAAACACCATATATTTT	CASSLGGFTSSGNTIYF
TRBV4-1	TRBJ2-6	.	.	TGCGCCAGCAGCCAAGTAGTCTCTGGGGCCAACGTCCTGACTTTC	CASSQVVSGANVLTF
TRBV4-2	TRBJ2-7	.	TRBD2	TGTGCCAGCAGCCAAGCCCGGGGCTCTAGCGGGATCCCCTACGAGCAGTACTTC	CASSQARGSSGIPYEQYF
TRBV6-5	TRBJ2-7	.	TRBD1	TGTGCCAGCAGTTACTTGGGACAGGGGGCTGGGGAGCAGTACTTC	CASSYLGQGAGEQYF
TRBV9	TRBJ2-5	.	TRBD2	TGTGCCAGCAGCCCCCCGACTAGCGGGACAGAGACCCAGTACTTC	CASSPPTSGTETQYF
TRBV28	TRBJ1-5	.	TRBD1	TGTGCCAGCAGTTTATGGGGCCCAGGGGGCCGCAATCAGCCCCAGCATTTT	CASSLWGPGGRNQPQHF
TRBV27	TRBJ2-7	.	TRBD2	TGTGCCAGCAGCCGGACTAGCGGGAGAGGAGGCTACGAGCAGTACTTC	CASSRTSGRGGYEQYF
TRBV28	TRBJ2-7	.	TRBD2	TGTGCCAGCACCCCAGTGGGACTAGCGGGCTACGAGCAGTACTTC	CASTPVGLAGYEQYF
TRBV9	TRBJ2-4	.	.	TGTGCCAGCAGCGGGGGACTGGGTATGCAGTACTTC	CASSGGLGMQYF
TRBV7-2	TRBJ1-2	.	.	TGTGCCAGCGGCCCCGCAGGCTACTATGGCTACACCTTC	CASGPAGYYGYTF
TRBV7-2	TRBJ2-4	.	TRBD2	TGTGCCAGCAGCATAGGACTAGCGGAGTGGGGGGACATTCAGTACTTC	CASSIGLAEWGDIQYF
TRBV7-2	TRBJ2-3	.	.	TGTGCCAGCAGCTTAGACCCTTCAAGACAAACAGATACGCAGTATTTT	CASSLDPSRQTDTQYF
TRBV2	TRBJ2-1	few	TRBD1	TGTGCCAGCAGTGAAGCCCGTGAGGGGGCCGATGAGCAGTTCTTC	CASSEAREGADEQFF
TRBV28	TRBJ2-3	.	.	TGTGCCAGCAGTTTATGGACTCTCTCTAACACAGATACGCAGTATTTT	CASSLWTLSNTDTQYF
TRBV4-1	TRBJ2-1	.	.	TGCGCCAGCAGCCAAGGGGGGACTTCTTACAATGAGCAGTTCTTC	CASSQGGTSYNEQFF
TRBV28	TRBJ2-7	.	TRBD1	TGTGCCAGCAGTAGGCCGGGACAGGGACTCGACGAGCAGTACTTC	CASSRPGQGLDEQYF
TRBV7-9	TRBJ2-4	.	TRBD1	TGTGCCAGCAGTTCGACAGGGTCCAAAAACATTCAGTACTTC	CASSSTGSKNIQYF
TRBV3-1/TRBV3-2	TRBJ1-6	.	.	TGTGCCAGCAGCCATCACAGGATCAATTCACCCCTCCACTTT	CASSHHRINSPLHF
TRBV15	TRBJ2-1	few	TRBD2	TGTGCCACCAGCAGAGATCCCCTATCGGGACTAGTATACAATGAGCAGTTCTTC	CATSRDPLSGLVYNEQFF
TRBV7-8	TRBJ2-1	.	.	TGTGCCAGCAGCTTACCCACAGTTGGGGGGTCATCATATGAGCAGTTCTTC	CASSLPTVGGSSYEQFF
TRBV5-4	TRBJ2-2	.	TRBD2	TGTGCCAGCAGCTCCGGGACTACACACACCGGGGAGCTGTTTTTT	CASSSGTTHTGELFF
TRBV7-2	TRBJ1-5	.	.	TGTGCCAGCAGCCACGGCGGGTCACAGCCCCAGCATTTT	CASSHGGSQPQHF